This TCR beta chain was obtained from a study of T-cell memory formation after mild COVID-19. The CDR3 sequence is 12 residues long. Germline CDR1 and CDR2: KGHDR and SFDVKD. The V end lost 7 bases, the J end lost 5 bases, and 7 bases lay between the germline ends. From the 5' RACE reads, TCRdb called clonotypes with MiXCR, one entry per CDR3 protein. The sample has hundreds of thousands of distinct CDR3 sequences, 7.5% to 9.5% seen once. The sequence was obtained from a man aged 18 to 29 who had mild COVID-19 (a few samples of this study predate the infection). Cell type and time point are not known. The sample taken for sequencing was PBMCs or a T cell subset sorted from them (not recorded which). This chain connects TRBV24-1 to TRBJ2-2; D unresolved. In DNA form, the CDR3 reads TGTGCCACCAGAGACTGGACCGGGGAGCTGTTTTTT. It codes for CATRDWTGELFF.